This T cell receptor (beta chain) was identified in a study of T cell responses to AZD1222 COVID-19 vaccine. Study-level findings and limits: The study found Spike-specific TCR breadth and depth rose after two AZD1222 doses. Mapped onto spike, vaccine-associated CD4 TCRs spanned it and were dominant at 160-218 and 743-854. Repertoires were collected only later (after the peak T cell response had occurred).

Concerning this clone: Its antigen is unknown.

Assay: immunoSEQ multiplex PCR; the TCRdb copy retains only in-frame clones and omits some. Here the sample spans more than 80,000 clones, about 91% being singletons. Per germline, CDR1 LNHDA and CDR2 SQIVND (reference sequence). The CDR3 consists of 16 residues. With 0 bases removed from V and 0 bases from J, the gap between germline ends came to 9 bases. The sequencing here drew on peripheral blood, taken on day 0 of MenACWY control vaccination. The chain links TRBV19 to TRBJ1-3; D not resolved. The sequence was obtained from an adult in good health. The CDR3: CASSIDATVSGNTIYF. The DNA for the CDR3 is TGTGCCAGTAGTATAGATGCTACAGTCTCTGGAAACACCATATATTTT.